This record covers a single TCR beta chain. The germline V and J ends were trimmed by 7 bases and 3 bases, with 13 bases remaining between them. CDR3 size: 14 residues. CDR1 and CDR2 from the germline V gene are MDHEN and SYDVKM. This entry comes from a study of blood T cells in healthy people across ages. Primed by a sample-barcoded 5' primer and a J-beta primer mix, a second PCR proceeded for about 6 to 12 cycles. TCRdb independently ran MiXCR on the 5' RACE reads; one entry per CDR3 protein. The sample has 450,000 to 700,000 distinct CDR3 sequences, 25% to 30% seen once. This clonotype was sampled from a woman aged 70-85 years in good health. Material for sequencing was blood. The chain is built from TRBV28 and TRBJ1-5; D remains ambiguous. CDR3 amino acids: CASTSVQYNQPQHF. In DNA, the CDR3 is TGTGCCAGCACCTCAGTGCAGTACAATCAGCCCCAGCATTTT. The full variable domain, with the rest looked up from reference TRBV28 and TRBJ1-5, is DVKVTQSSRYLVKRTGEKVFLECVQDMDHENMFWYRQDPGLGLRLIYFSYDVKMKEKGDIPEGYSVSREKKERFSLILESASTNQTSMYLCASTSVQYNQPQHFGDGTRLSIL.